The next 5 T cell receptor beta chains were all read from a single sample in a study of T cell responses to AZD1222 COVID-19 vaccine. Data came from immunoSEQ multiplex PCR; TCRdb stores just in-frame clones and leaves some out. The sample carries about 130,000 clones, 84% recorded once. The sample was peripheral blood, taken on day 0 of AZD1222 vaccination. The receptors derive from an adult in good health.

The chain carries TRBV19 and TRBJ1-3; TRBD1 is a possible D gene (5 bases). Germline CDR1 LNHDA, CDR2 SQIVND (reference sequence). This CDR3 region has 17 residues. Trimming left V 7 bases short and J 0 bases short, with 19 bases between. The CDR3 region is CASTDRRVTSSGNTIYF. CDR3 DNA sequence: TGTGCCAGTACCGATCGCAGGGTCACCAGCTCTGGAAACACCATATATTTT. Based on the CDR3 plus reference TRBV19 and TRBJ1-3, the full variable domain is DGGITQSPKYLFRKEGQNVTLSCEQNLNHDAMYWYRQDPGQGLRLIYYSQIVNDFQKGDIAEGYSVSREKKESFPLTVTSAQKNPTAFYLCASTDRRVTSSGNTIYFGEGSWLTVV.

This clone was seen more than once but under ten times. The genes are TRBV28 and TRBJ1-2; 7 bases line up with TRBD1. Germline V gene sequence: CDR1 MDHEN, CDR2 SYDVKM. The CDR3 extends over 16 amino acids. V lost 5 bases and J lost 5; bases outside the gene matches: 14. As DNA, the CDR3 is TGTGCCAGCAGTCTAAGACAGGGAGCCTTCTCGTATGGCTACACCTTC. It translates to CASSLRQGAFSYGYTF.

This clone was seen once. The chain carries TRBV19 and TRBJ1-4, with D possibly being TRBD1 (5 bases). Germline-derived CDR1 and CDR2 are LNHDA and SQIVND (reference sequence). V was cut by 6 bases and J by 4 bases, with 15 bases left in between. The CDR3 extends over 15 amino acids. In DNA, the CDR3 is TGTGCCAGTAGCCAGATCGGGGGAAATAATGAAAAACTGTTTTTT. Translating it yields CASSQIGGNNEKLFF.

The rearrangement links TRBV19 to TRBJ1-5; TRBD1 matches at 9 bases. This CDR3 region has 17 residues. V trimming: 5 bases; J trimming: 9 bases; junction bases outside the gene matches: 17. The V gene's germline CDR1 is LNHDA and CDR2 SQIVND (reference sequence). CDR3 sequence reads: CASSFGAQGQGSWPQHF. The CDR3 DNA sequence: TGTGCCAGTAGTTTCGGCGCACAGGGACAGGGAAGTTGGCCCCAGCATTTT.

CDR3 sequence (DNA): TGTGCCAGCAGCTCGACAGGACCCTACAATGAGCAGTTCTTC. Translating gives CASSSTGPYNEQFF. The rearrangement joins TRBV7-2 to TRBJ2-1; D possibly corresponds to TRBD1 (6 bases). Trimming took 4 bases from V and 2 from J, leaving 9 bases between them. The CDR3 spans 14 residues. Germline V gives CDR1 SGHTA, CDR2 FQGNSA.